This T cell receptor (beta chain) originates from a study of response to subunit inactivated influenza vaccine. Via MiXCR, TCRdb re-called the RT-PCR reads, giving one row per CDR3 protein. Here the sample spans hundreds of thousands of distinct CDR3 sequences, 14% being singletons. This clonotype was counted between two and nine times. The antigen remains unidentified. Study-wide results and limits: The study's authors posited that every seasonal influenza vaccination enlists few new T cells.

Germline CDR1 and CDR2: MNHEY and SVGAGI. The V segment lost 2 bases and the J segment 8 bases; nucleotides outside the gene matches: 9. This CDR3 contains 16 residues. The chain recombines TRBV6-5 with TRBJ2-1, with TRBD2 identical over 10 bases. The sequencing here drew on PBMCs from blood, taken 14 to 15 days before vaccination. This receptor was taken from a man between 50 and 59 years old who received an inactivated influenza vaccine. The CDR3 region has the DNA TGTGCCAGCAGTTACCAACTAGCGGGGCCGGACGATGAGCAGTTCTTC. The encoded protein is CASSYQLAGPDDEQFF.